The present T cell receptor (beta chain) was sequenced within a study of blood T cell repertoires in COVID-19. Study-level background: Spain, Italy and the United States supplied samples that represented acute and convalescent COVID-19. T cells, B-cell-depleted T cells, or PBMCs provided the cDNA or gDNA that served as material.

Per the authors' pipeline: Reference gene primer amplification in the assay estimated nucleated cell counts. Clones were read by immunoSEQ multiplex PCR, and TCRdb kept only the in-frame ones, dropping some. That table is the source of V, J and clone size, and D and trimming were worked out from the DNA. The sample lists about 150,000 clones; under 85% were seen once. V lost 3 bases, J lost 4 bases, and 10 bases stayed unmatched. Germline V gives CDR1 MDHEN, CDR2 SYDVKM. The CDR3 has 16 amino acids. The source is a man aged 65 to 85 who had recovered from COVID-19. The chain combines TRBV28 with TRBJ1-2; 8 bases align to TRBD1. What was sequenced was peripheral blood. The CDR3 DNA reads as TGTGCCAGCAGTTTCCCCCAGGGGGCGAGGGGCTATGGCTACACCTTC. Encoded protein: CASSFPQGARGYGYTF.